Below are 32 T cell receptor beta chains sequenced from a single sample in a study of regulatory T cells in long-lasting Graves disease. Time point meaning: newly diagnosed GD, antithyroid drugs for less than 3 months. Following extraction of RNA from PBMCs, that RNA was used to make the TCR library. Building of the TCR beta libraries involved iRepertoire HTBI primers and Arm-PCR of CDR3 regions. TCRdb called the multiplex PCR reads again in MiXCR, with one record for every CDR3 protein. The sample carries hundreds of thousands of distinct CDR3 sequences, 15% to 20% recorded once. This same sample was also taken into another study, of T cells in Graves' hyperthyroidism and ophthalmopathy.

This sample comprised peripheral blood mononuclear cells (PBMCs), obtained at new diagnosis, from a patient treated with antithyroid drugs. These receptors were obtained from a man in his late teens or twenties with Graves disease.

This sequence joins TRBV7-9 and TRBJ1-6, with D hard to call. This CDR3 region has 15 residues. V gave up 2 bases and J gave up 6 bases, with 11 bases separating them. The germline CDR1 and CDR2 sequences are SEHNR and FQNEAQ (reference sequence). The chain's CDR3 is CASSLTRSGNSPLHF. The CDR3 bases are TGTGCCAGCAGCTTAACAAGGTCCGGTAATTCACCCCTCCACTTT. The full variable domain, rest sourced from reference TRBV7-9 and TRBJ1-6, is DTGVSQNPRHKITKRGQNVTFRCDPISEHNRLYWYRQTLGQGPEFLTYFQNEAQLEKSRLLSDRFSAERPKGSFSTLEIQRTEQGDSAMYLCASSLTRSGNSPLHFGNGTRLTVT.

This clonotype was seen ten or more times. The chain couples TRBV28 to TRBJ2-3; 8 nucleotides match TRBD2. Per the germline V gene, CDR1 is MDHEN and CDR2 is SYDVKM. J was trimmed by 5 bases and V by 8 bases; bases with no gene match: 18. This CDR3 region has 17 residues. In nucleotides, the CDR3 is TGTGCCAGCGGCCCTAGCGGGCCGCCTAGCTCGGAAGATACGCAGTATTTT. Residues: CASGPSGPPSSEDTQYF.

This clonotype has a count of ten or more. The rearrangement links TRBV7-2 to TRBJ2-3, with D unclear. Between the trimmed V and J ends, which lost 6 bases and 1 base, there was a span of 2 bases. This CDR3 spans 11 amino acids. The germline gives CDR1 SGHTA, CDR2 FQGNSA. CDR3 DNA sequence: TGTGCCAGCAGACGCACAGATACGCAGTATTTT. Translated: CASRRTDTQYF.

This clonotype was counted at least ten times. The gene calls are TRBV15 and TRBJ2-3, with 11 bases lining up with TRBD2. Trimming at V came to 3 bases and at J to 4 bases, leaving 6 bases not matched to a gene. The CDR3 spans 16 residues. Germline assignment: CDR1 LNHNV and CDR2 YYDKDF (reference sequence). This CDR3 is CATSRDLAGGPDTQYF. In nucleotides, the CDR3 is TGTGCCACCAGCAGGGATCTAGCGGGAGGTCCAGATACGCAGTATTTT.

This clonotype was observed a few times. The DNA of the CDR3 is TGCAGCGGGGCAGATGAATCTAACTATGGCTACACCTTC. Translating it yields CSGADESNYGYTF. The chain joins TRBV20-1 to TRBJ1-2, with a tentative D call TRBD1 (5 bases). Germline loops: CDR1 DFQATT, CDR2 SNEGSKA (reference sequence). The CDR3 sequence is 13 residues long.

V usage is TRBV12-3 or TRBV12-4 and J usage is TRBJ2-1; 9 nucleotides agree with TRBD1. V trimming: 6 bases; J trimming: 2 bases; junction bases outside the gene matches: 5. There are 15 residues in the CDR3. The CDR3 DNA reads as TGTGCCAGCAGCGCTGACAGGGGGACCTACAATGAGCAGTTCTTC. This sequence encodes CASSADRGTYNEQFF.

This clonotype was detected ten times or more. The rearrangement links TRBV11-2 to TRBJ2-1, with D maybe TRBD1 (6 bases). This CDR3 contains 15 residues. The germline CDR1 and CDR2 sequences are SGHAT and FQNNGV. The ends were cut back, 5 bases at V and 7 bases at J, with 18 bases in the middle. CDR3 DNA sequence: TGTGCCAGCAGCGGATTAGTGGGGGCCAGAAATGAGCAGTTCTTC. Amino acid sequence: CASSGLVGARNEQFF.

This clonotype was recorded a few times. This may be a read error, as it is one base from a much larger clone. The chain employs TRBV28 and TRBJ2-5, with unresolved D. Germline V gene data show CDR1 as MDHEN and CDR2 as SYDVKM. This CDR3 contains 16 residues. Here the CDR3 DNA reads TGTGCCAGCAGTTTGGCAGGACCGAGGTACCAAGAGGCCCAGTACTTC. It encodes CASSLAGPRYQEAQYF. Using reference TRBV28 and TRBJ2-5 for the parts outside the CDR3, the full variable domain is DVKVTQSSRYLVKRTGEKVFLECVQDMDHENMFWYRQDPGLGLRLIYFSYDVKMKEKGDIPEGYSVSREKKERFSLILESASTNQTSMYLCASSLAGPRYQEAQYFGPGTRLLVL.

Many counts were recorded for this clonotype. This chain uses TRBV30 with TRBJ1-5; no clear D. Trimming left V 0 bases short and J 5 bases short, with 11 bases between. Germline loops: CDR1 GTSNPN, CDR2 SVGIG (reference sequence). This CDR3 contains 14 residues. The CDR3 loop reads CAWSVRLAHQPQHF. The CDR3 region has the DNA TGTGCCTGGAGTGTACGACTCGCACATCAGCCCCAGCATTTT.

This clonotype was detected many times. This rearrangement joins TRBV20-1 to TRBJ2-7, with a weak D call TRBD1 (5 bases). V was pared by 3 bases and J by 0 bases, with 15 bases between. Germline-derived CDR1 and CDR2 are DFQATT and SNEGSKA (reference sequence). This CDR3 has 15 amino acids. The CDR3 reads CSASMDTFYSYEQYF. The CDR3 DNA reads TGCAGTGCTAGCATGGACACCTTCTACTCCTACGAGCAGTACTTC.

This clonotype was counted a few times. This chain links TRBV10-3 with TRBJ2-3, with D possibly TRBD1 on 5 matching bases. V lost 5 bases and J 2 bases, leaving 14 bases between the germline ends. Germline loops: CDR1 ENHRY, CDR2 SYGVKD. The CDR3 contains 15 residues. The CDR3 nucleotides read TGTGCCATCAGTCCCGACAGAGTTTTCACAGATACGCAGTATTTT. Amino acid sequence: CAISPDRVFTDTQYF.

This clonotype was detected a few times. The J gene is TRBJ2-2, the V gene TRBV9; D not resolved. This CDR3 spans 15 amino acids. With 0 bases removed from V and 4 bases from J, the gap between germline ends came to 10 bases. Germline V lookup: CDR1 SGDLS, CDR2 YYNGEE. CDR3: CASSVDPQTTGELFF. CDR3 nucleotides: TGTGCCAGCAGCGTAGATCCCCAGACCACCGGGGAGCTGTTTTTT.

Concerning this clonotype: A much larger clone differs from this one at a single base, so this may be a read error. The V gene is TRBV12-3 or TRBV12-4, the J gene TRBJ2-7; D is uncertain. This CDR3 has 16 amino acids. V was trimmed by 4 bases and J by 2 bases, leaving 18 bases between them. The CDR3 region is CASSSIEAADTYEQYF. In DNA, the CDR3 is TGTGCCAGCAGTTCTATTGAGGCGGCGGATACCTACGAGCAGTACTTC.

The chain uses TRBV12-3 or TRBV12-4 and TRBJ1-2; D might be TRBD1 (6 bases). The CDR3 is 13 amino acids. The V end was cut by 5 bases, the J end by 4 bases, with 11 bases between. CDR3 in amino acids: CASSKGHPYGYTF. CDR3 DNA: TGTGCCAGCAGTAAGGGACACCCCTATGGCTACACCTTC.

V and J are TRBV29-1 and TRBJ1-4; weak D call: TRBD1 (5 bases). In germline, CDR1 is SQVTM, CDR2 ANQGSEA. Deletions cut 3 bases from V and 8 bases from J, with 16 bases between. The CDR3 runs to 14 residues. The CDR3 nucleotides read TGCAGCGTTGACTCTCTACCGGGGGGGGAAAAACTGTTTTTT. Translated, it gives CSVDSLPGGEKLFF.

Comments on this clonotype: Its ends do not fully match the called genes, so a read error is possible. The rearrangement links TRBV27 to TRBJ2-3, with TRBD2 identical over 8 bases. The CDR3 totals 15 residues. Germline V lookup: CDR1 MNHEY, CDR2 SMNVEV (reference sequence). The CDR3 sequence is CASSLTSGRTDAQYF. The CDR3 DNA reads as TGTGCCAGCAGTTTAACTAGCGGACGCACAGATGCGCAGTATTTT.

This clonotype occurred many times. The chain carries TRBV27 and TRBJ1-2; TRBD1 matches 8 bases. V shed 6 bases and J 4 bases; nucleotides not matched to a gene: 13. This CDR3 region has 16 residues. The V gene's germline CDR1 is MNHEY and CDR2 SMNVEV (reference sequence). This CDR3 is CASSSVVRTGTYGYTF. CDR3 bases: TGTGCCAGCAGCTCCGTAGTCAGGACAGGGACCTATGGCTACACCTTC.

This sequence joins TRBV7-9 and TRBJ2-1; 12 bases agree with TRBD2. CDR1 and CDR2 from the germline V gene are SEHNR and FQNEAQ (reference sequence). This CDR3 contains 18 residues. Germline trimming cut 5 bases from V and 6 bases from J; bases unmatched to any gene: 14. CDR3 nucleotide sequence: TGTGCCAGCAGCCCCGAAACAGGACTAGCGGGAACGGGCAATGAGCAGTTCTTC. Its protein product is CASSPETGLAGTGNEQFF. Full variable domain (outside the CDR3, taken from reference TRBV7-9 and TRBJ2-1): DTGVSQNPRHKITKRGQNVTFRCDPISEHNRLYWYRQTLGQGPEFLTYFQNEAQLEKSRLLSDRFSAERPKGSFSTLEIQRTEQGDSAMYLCASSPETGLAGTGNEQFFGPGTRLTVL.

The chain has TRBV19 and TRBJ1-2; 10 bases line up with TRBD1. Looked up from germline, CDR1 is LNHDA and CDR2 is SQIVND (reference sequence). The CDR3 covers 13 residues. J gave up 3 bases and V 6 bases, and 1 base lay outside the gene matches. CDR3 region: CASRGTGDYGYTF. DNA of the CDR3: TGTGCCAGTAGGGGGACAGGGGACTATGGCTACACCTTC.

In its sample, this clonotype was seen many times. This rearrangement joins TRBV5-1 to TRBJ1-1; D is unclear. V was shortened by 0 bases and J by 4 bases, with 16 bases between the two germline ends. The CDR3 length is 16 residues. Germline CDR1 and CDR2: SGHRS and YFSETQ. CDR3 DNA sequence: TGCGCCAGCAGCTTGGAGGCGCCGTGGATGGGCACTGAAGCTTTCTTT. It translates to CASSLEAPWMGTEAFF.

Only a few counts were recorded for this clonotype. V and J are TRBV27 and TRBJ2-5; 7 bases align to TRBD1. The CDR3 has 14 amino acids. The V gene end was trimmed by 7 bases and the J gene end by 4 bases; junction bases not matched to a gene: 9. Germline V gene data show CDR1 as MNHEY and CDR2 as SMNVEV (reference sequence). As DNA, the CDR3 is TGTGCCAGCACCAGACAGGGAAGGGGAGAGACCCAGTACTTC. Residues: CASTRQGRGETQYF.

This chain links TRBV30 with TRBJ1-2; D ambiguous. The CDR3 length is 12 residues. The germline CDR1 and CDR2 sequences are GTSNPN and SVGIG (reference sequence). V lost 2 bases to trimming and J lost 7 bases, with 11 bases between them. The CDR3 bases are TGTGCCTGGAGTACCCGGGCGGGTGGCTACACCTTC. Translating gives CAWSTRAGGYTF.

This chain links TRBV5-1 with TRBJ1-6; D is unresolved. From germline, CDR1 is SGHRS and CDR2 YFSETQ. The CDR3 has 15 amino acids. V gave up 3 bases and J gave up 0 bases, with 7 bases separating them. The CDR3 reads CASSSTSSYNSPLHF. In DNA form, the CDR3 reads TGCGCCAGCAGCTCGACGAGCTCCTATAATTCACCCCTCCACTTT.

This clonotype was picked up a small number of times. The chain has TRBV20-1 and TRBJ1-6; 7 bases fit TRBD1. CDR3 length: 17 amino acids. Germline V lookup: CDR1 DFQATT, CDR2 SNEGSKA (reference sequence). J lost 6 bases, V lost 2 bases, and 13 bases had no gene match. CDR3 sequence (DNA): TGCAGTGCTAGAACCGGGACAGAGTATAGCTCTAATTCACCCCTCCACTTT. It encodes CSARTGTEYSSNSPLHF.

This clonotype came up a few times. The CDR3 DNA reads TGTGCCAGCAGTACCTCGCCCAATGAAAAACTGTTTTTT. This gives the protein CASSTSPNEKLFF. The V call is TRBV11-2, the J call TRBJ1-4; D gene uncertain. With 6 bases removed from V and 5 bases from J, the gap between germline ends came to 10 bases. The germline V gene encodes CDR1 SGHAT and CDR2 FQNNGV. This CDR3 comprises 13 residues.

A word on this clonotype: A much larger clone sits a single nucleotide away, making a read error possible. This chain uses TRBV20-1 with TRBJ2-7, with D hard to call. Germline CDR1 reads DFQATT; CDR2 reads SNEGSKA (reference sequence). The CDR3 runs 13 residues. V was shortened by 3 bases and J by 5 bases, with 14 bases between the two germline ends. The CDR3 sequence: CSASKPDGHEQYF. As DNA, the CDR3 is TGCAGTGCTAGTAAGCCGGACGGGCACGAGCAGTACTTC.

This clonotype was observed many times. The chain employs TRBV5-1 and TRBJ2-3; weak D call: TRBD2 (5 bases). CDR1 is SGHRS and CDR2 is YFSETQ in the germline V gene. The CDR3 covers 12 residues. With 4 bases removed from V and 13 bases from J, the gap between germline ends came to 16 bases. DNA for the CDR3: TGCGCCAGCAGCCCCGGAGGCCGGATGGAGTATTTT. Translated: CASSPGGRMEYF.

This clonotype was seen many times. CDR3 in amino acids: CASSWTLGRGEETQYF. DNA of the CDR3: TGTGCCAGCAGCTGGACCCTGGGGAGGGGCGAAGAGACCCAGTACTTC. The chain employs TRBV7-2 and TRBJ2-5, with 7 nucleotides matching TRBD2. V trimming: 4 bases; J trimming: 3 bases; junction bases outside the gene matches: 11. Germline values: CDR1 SGHTA, CDR2 FQGNSA. The CDR3 length is 16 residues.

The sample holds many counts of this clonotype. For the CDR3, the DNA is TGCAGTGCTAGAGTCGGGACTAGTATTACAGATACGCAGTATTTT. Translated: CSARVGTSITDTQYF. The chain combines TRBV20-1 with TRBJ2-3, with TRBD2 matching over 8 bases. In germline, CDR1 is DFQATT, CDR2 SNEGSKA (reference sequence). The V segment lost 1 base and the J segment 3 bases; nucleotides outside the gene matches: 6. CDR3 length: 15 amino acids.

This clonotype came up many times. The rearrangement links TRBV20-1 to TRBJ2-3; 9 bases align to TRBD2. CDR3 length: 16 amino acids. V lost 3 bases to trimming and J lost 2 bases; unmatched junction nucleotides: 9. Per the germline V gene, CDR1 is DFQATT and CDR2 is SNEGSKA (reference sequence). CDR3 bases: TGCAGTGCTAGTGGCGTAGCGGGAGCGTACACAGATACGCAGTATTTT. It translates to CSASGVAGAYTDTQYF.

This clonotype was detected a few times. The CDR3 reads CASSPPVQVSFADTQYF. The CDR3 DNA is TGTGCCAGCTCACCACCGGTGCAGGTTTCATTCGCAGATACGCAGTATTTT. This rearrangement joins TRBV18 to TRBJ2-3; D not certain. The CDR3 is made up of 17 amino acids. V lost 0 bases to trimming and J lost 4 bases, with 17 bases between them. The germline V gene encodes CDR1 KGHSH and CDR2 LQKENI.

There are many counts of this clonotype. This sequence joins TRBV6-2 or TRBV6-3 and TRBJ2-1; the D gene is possibly TRBD1 (6 bases). V shed 5 bases and J shed 0 bases, with 20 bases lying between them. From germline, CDR1 is MNHEY and CDR2 SVGEGT. The CDR3 has 18 residues. In nucleotides, the CDR3 is TGTGCCAGCAGTCAAGGGTCCCGGGACACCTACTCCTACAATGAGCAGTTCTTC. It encodes CASSQGSRDTYSYNEQFF.